These 25 T cell receptor beta chains came from one sample sequenced in a study of cytomegalovirus exposure and HLA in healthy donors. Assay used: immunoSEQ multiplex PCR; TCRdb lists only in-frame clones, some missing. The table has under 80,000 clones, 94% seen once; the top ten hold approximately 3.4%. Sequencing was done on a sample of PBMCs. The receptors originated from a woman aged 18-30 years in good health and CMV-seropositive.

The DNA of the CDR3 is TGTGCCAGCAGTAAACTGGGGGGACAGGATGGCTACACCTTC. It is translated as CASSKLGGQDGYTF. This rearrangement joins TRBV7-3 to TRBJ1-2; 8 bases match TRBD1. With V trimmed by 6 bases and J by 6 bases, 9 bases remained unmatched. There are 14 residues in the CDR3. CDR1 SGHTA and CDR2 FQGTGA come from the germline V gene.

In this sample, this clone turned up once. The chain uses TRBV6-6 and TRBJ2-7, with D possibly being TRBD2 (5 bases). Trimming removed 6 bases at V and 6 bases at J, with 12 bases between. Germline V CDR1 and CDR2: MNHNY, SVGAGI (reference sequence). The CDR3 covers 12 residues. CDR3 nucleotide sequence: TGTGCCAGCAGCCCTATAGCGATCGAGCAGTACTTC. This sequence encodes CASSPIAIEQYF.

The genes are TRBV30 and TRBJ2-3; 7 bases align to TRBD2. V trimming: 5 bases; J trimming: 3 bases; junction bases outside the gene matches: 2. The CDR3 extends over 12 amino acids. Germline assignment: CDR1 GTSNPN and CDR2 SVGIG (reference sequence). The CDR3 loop is CAWGSGTDTQYF. The CDR3, as DNA: TGTGCCTGGGGTAGCGGGACAGATACGCAGTATTTT.

This chain connects TRBV18 to TRBJ1-1, with D tentatively TRBD1 (5 bases). Per germline, CDR1 KGHSH and CDR2 LQKENI. The CDR3 spans 14 residues. V was cut by 4 bases and J by 3 bases, with 12 bases left in between. The CDR3 loop reads CASSRQGWDTEAFF. CDR3 nucleotide sequence: TGTGCCAGCTCACGGCAGGGATGGGACACTGAAGCTTTCTTT.

The chain carries TRBV7-6 and TRBJ2-1; 11 bases align to TRBD2. The length of the CDR3 is 17 residues. Germline loops: CDR1 SGHVS, CDR2 FNYEAQ. With V trimmed by 5 bases and J by 9 bases, 15 bases remained unmatched. The CDR3 nucleotides read TGTGCCAGCAGCCTCACCCCCCTCCTAGCGGGAGGTGTTGAGCAGTTCTTC. Residues: CASSLTPLLAGGVEQFF.

The V gene is TRBV6-5, the J gene TRBJ2-7, with unresolved D. The CDR3 totals 11 residues. Germline V gives CDR1 MNHEY, CDR2 SVGAGI. V lost 2 bases to trimming and J lost 4 bases, with 3 bases between them. The CDR3 loop reads CASSYQYEQYF. The CDR3 DNA reads TGTGCCAGCAGTTACCAATACGAGCAGTACTTC.

The chain has TRBV6-4 and TRBJ2-3; 7 bases are a match to TRBD2. V lost 0 bases, J lost 4 bases, and 4 bases stayed unmatched. In germline, CDR1 is MRHNA, CDR2 SNTAGT. This CDR3 spans 15 amino acids. The CDR3 DNA sequence: TGTGCCAGCAGTGACTCGGGGGGGGGTGCAGATACGCAGTATTTT. Its protein is CASSDSGGGADTQYF.

In nucleotides, the CDR3 is TGTGCCAGCAGCTTGTCGGGAGGGCGCTACAATGAGCAGTTCTTC. This codes for CASSLSGGRYNEQFF. This chain links TRBV11-3 with TRBJ2-1; TRBD2 aligns across 8 bases. The CDR3 runs to 15 residues. Trimming removed 3 bases from V and 3 bases from J; junction bases left unmatched: 4. The germline V gene has CDR1 SGHNT and CDR2 YENEEA.

The chain has TRBV9 and TRBJ1-6, with 7 bases that match TRBD1. In germline, CDR1 is SGDLS, CDR2 YYNGEE. The CDR3 is made up of 15 amino acids. V lost 4 bases, J lost 6 bases, and 7 bases stayed unmatched. The CDR3 region is CASSIAGTANSPLHF. CDR3 nucleotides: TGTGCCAGCAGCATAGCCGGGACAGCTAATTCACCCCTCCACTTT.

The V call is TRBV18, the J call TRBJ2-1, with D hard to call. V was shortened by 0 bases and J by 7 bases, with 7 bases between the two germline ends. CDR3 length equals 13 residues. In germline, CDR1 is KGHSH, CDR2 LQKENI. The CDR3 sequence: CASSPPSLNEQFF. In DNA form, the CDR3 reads TGTGCCAGCTCACCACCGAGCCTGAATGAGCAGTTCTTC.

The rearrangement links TRBV10-3 to TRBJ1-1, with a possible D match to TRBD1 (5 bases). V was cut by 5 bases and J by 4 bases, with 11 bases left in between. Germline CDR1 reads ENHRY; CDR2 reads SYGVKD. This CDR3 has 13 residues. In nucleotides, the CDR3 is TGTGCCATCAGTCAGGGTACGGGCACTGAAGCTTTCTTT. As protein: CAISQGTGTEAFF.

The gene calls are TRBV5-1 and TRBJ2-5; D is perhaps TRBD1 (5 bases). CDR1 SGHRS and CDR2 YFSETQ come from the germline V gene. The CDR3 is 15 amino acids. Trimming cost V 7 bases and J 3 bases, with 19 bases left between them. Here the CDR3 DNA reads TGCGCCAGCGGGGCAATCTATGGGCCTAAAGAGACCCAGTACTTC. Translated: CASGAIYGPKETQYF. The whole variable domain, filled in from reference TRBV5-1 and TRBJ2-5, reads KAGVTQTPRYLIKTRGQQVTLSCSPISGHRSVSWYQQTPGQGLQFLFEYFSETQRNKGNFPGRFSGRQFSNSRSEMNVSTLELGDSALYLCASGAIYGPKETQYFGPGTRLLVL.

The gene calls are TRBV30 and TRBJ1-2; 8 bases are shared with TRBD1. The CDR3 runs 16 residues. The germline V gene has CDR1 GTSNPN and CDR2 SVGIG (reference sequence). V was clipped by 3 bases and J by 7 bases; unmatched bases: 16. CDR3: CAWSGGPGGRLAGYTF. CDR3 bases: TGTGCCTGGAGCGGCGGGCCAGGGGGCAGGCTGGCTGGCTACACCTTC.

V is TRBV5-1 and J is TRBJ1-2, with 9 bases matching TRBD1. The CDR3 contains 15 residues. The germline V gene has CDR1 SGHRS and CDR2 YFSETQ. Losses at the gene ends were 4 bases for V and 4 bases for J; bases not matched to a gene: 8. The CDR3 nucleotides read TGCGCCAGCAGCCCCGGACAGGGGCGCTCCTATGGCTACACCTTC. Residues: CASSPGQGRSYGYTF.

V is TRBV9 and J is TRBJ2-7; D ambiguous. The germline V gene has CDR1 SGDLS and CDR2 YYNGEE. This CDR3 has 15 residues. V shed 0 bases and J shed 5 bases, with 15 bases lying between them. The CDR3 region is CASSVGSFSTNEQYF. Here the CDR3 DNA reads TGTGCCAGCAGCGTAGGGTCATTTTCTACGAACGAGCAGTACTTC.

V and J are TRBV2 and TRBJ2-1; TRBD2 aligns across 10 bases. The CDR3 covers 16 residues. Germline loops: CDR1 SNHLY, CDR2 FYNNEI. The V segment lost 2 bases and the J segment 3 bases; nucleotides outside the gene matches: 4. The CDR3 region is CASSEPLAGVYNEQFF. As DNA, the CDR3 is TGTGCCAGCAGTGAACCCCTAGCGGGAGTCTACAATGAGCAGTTCTTC.

The chain joins TRBV19 to TRBJ1-1, with D hard to call. Germline V gives CDR1 LNHDA, CDR2 SQIVND (reference sequence). The CDR3 extends over 12 amino acids. The V end lost 2 bases, the J end lost 1 base, and 2 bases lay between the germline ends. CDR3 sequence (DNA): TGTGCCAGTAGTATACGGAACACTGAAGCTTTCTTT. It encodes CASSIRNTEAFF.

This chain links TRBV5-1 with TRBJ2-7; weak D call: TRBD1 (6 bases). This CDR3 has 13 amino acids. Germline CDR1 SGHRS, CDR2 YFSETQ. The V end was cut by 4 bases, the J end by 6 bases, with 14 bases between. CDR3 in amino acids: CASSGTGLREQYF. The DNA for the CDR3 is TGCGCCAGCAGCGGAACAGGGCTGCGCGAGCAGTACTTC.

V usage is TRBV5-1 and J usage is TRBJ2-1, with 13 nucleotides matching TRBD2. The CDR3 loop spans 15 amino acids. Germline V gene lookup returns CDR1 SGHRS and CDR2 YFSETQ. The junction had 3 bases not matched to a gene; V was cut back by 4 bases and J by 5 bases. The CDR3 reads CASSAGTSGNNEQFF. The CDR3 DNA is TGCGCCAGCAGCGCCGGGACTAGCGGGAACAATGAGCAGTTCTTC.

The chain uses TRBV28 and TRBJ1-1, with D hard to call. Trimming removed 3 bases from V and 10 bases from J, with 18 bases in between. Germline V gene lookup returns CDR1 MDHEN and CDR2 SYDVKM. The CDR3 covers 14 residues. The chain's CDR3 is CASSLPPTGRGAFF. CDR3 bases: TGTGCCAGCAGTTTGCCGCCCACCGGTCGAGGAGCTTTCTTT.

The sample holds one count of this clone. The rearrangement uses TRBV5-4 and TRBJ2-3; possible D gene TRBD2, 6 bases. This CDR3 is 14 amino acids long. CDR1 is SGHNT, CDR2 YYREEE, per germline (reference sequence). The germline V and J ends were trimmed by 4 bases and 2 bases, with 11 bases remaining between them. The CDR3 loop reads CASSRRDFTDTQYF. For the CDR3, the DNA is TGTGCCAGCAGCCGCCGGGACTTCACAGATACGCAGTATTTT.

V is TRBV5-4 and J is TRBJ2-1, with D maybe TRBD2 (7 bases). Per germline, CDR1 SGHNT and CDR2 YYREEE (reference sequence). Trimming removed 4 bases from V and 3 bases from J, with 11 bases in between. The CDR3 totals 14 residues. This chain's CDR3 is CASSGGADYNEQFF. DNA for the CDR3: TGTGCCAGCAGCGGGGGGGCTGACTACAATGAGCAGTTCTTC.

This CDR3 is CASSPRPDFNYGYTF. In nucleotides, the CDR3 is TGTGCCAGCTCACCTCGCCCGGACTTTAACTATGGCTACACCTTC. The V gene is TRBV18, the J gene TRBJ1-2; D unclear. Germline CDR1 is KGHSH and CDR2 is LQKENI. CDR3 length: 15 amino acids. Trimming cost V 3 bases and J 1 base, with 12 bases left between them.

V gene TRBV6-1 combines with J gene TRBJ2-3, with TRBD2 identical over 10 bases. This CDR3 comprises 11 residues. Looked up from germline, CDR1 is MNHNS and CDR2 is SASEGT. Unmatched junction bases numbered 2, after V lost 7 bases and J lost 10 bases. This CDR3 reads CASKLAGPQYF. The CDR3 DNA reads as TGTGCCAGCAAACTAGCGGGACCGCAGTATTTT.

The J gene is TRBJ2-7, the V gene TRBV28, with 9 bases that match TRBD1. This CDR3 comprises 14 residues. Germline V gene lookup returns CDR1 MDHEN and CDR2 SYDVKM. V lost 6 bases, J lost 3 bases, and 6 bases stayed unmatched. CDR3 protein: CASSPGTGFYEQYF. CDR3 nucleotide sequence: TGTGCCAGCAGCCCTGGGACAGGGTTCTACGAGCAGTACTTC.